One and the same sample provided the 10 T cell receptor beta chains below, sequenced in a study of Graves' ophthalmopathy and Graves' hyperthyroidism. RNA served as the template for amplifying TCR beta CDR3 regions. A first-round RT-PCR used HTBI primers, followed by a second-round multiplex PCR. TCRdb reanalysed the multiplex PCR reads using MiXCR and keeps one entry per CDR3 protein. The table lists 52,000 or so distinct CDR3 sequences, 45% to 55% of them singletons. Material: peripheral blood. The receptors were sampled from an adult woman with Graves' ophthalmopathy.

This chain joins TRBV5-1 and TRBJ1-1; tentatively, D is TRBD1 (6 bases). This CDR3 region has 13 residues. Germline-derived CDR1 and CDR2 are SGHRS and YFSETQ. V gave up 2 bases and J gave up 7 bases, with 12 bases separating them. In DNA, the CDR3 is TGCGCCAGCAGCTTAGACAGGTCTATTGAAGCTTTCTTT. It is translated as CASSLDRSIEAFF. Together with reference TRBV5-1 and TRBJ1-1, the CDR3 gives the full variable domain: KAGVTQTPRYLIKTRGQQVTLSCSPISGHRSVSWYQQTPGQGLQFLFEYFSETQRNKGNFPGRFSGRQFSNSRSEMNVSTLELGDSALYLCASSLDRSIEAFFGQGTRLTVV.

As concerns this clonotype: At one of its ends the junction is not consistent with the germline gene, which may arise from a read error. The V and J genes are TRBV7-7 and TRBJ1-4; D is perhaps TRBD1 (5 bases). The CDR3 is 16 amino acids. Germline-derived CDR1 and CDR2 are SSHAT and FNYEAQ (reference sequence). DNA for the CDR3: TGTGCTAGCAGCGGGGACTACAAGCAAGGTAATGAAAAACTGTTTTTT. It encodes CASSGDYKQGNEKLFF.

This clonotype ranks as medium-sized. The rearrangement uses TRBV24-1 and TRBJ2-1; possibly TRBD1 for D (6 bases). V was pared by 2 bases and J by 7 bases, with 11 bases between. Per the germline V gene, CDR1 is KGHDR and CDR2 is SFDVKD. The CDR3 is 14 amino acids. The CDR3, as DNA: TGTGCCACCAGTGATTACAACAGGGAAAATGAGCAGTTCTTC. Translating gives CATSDYNRENEQFF.

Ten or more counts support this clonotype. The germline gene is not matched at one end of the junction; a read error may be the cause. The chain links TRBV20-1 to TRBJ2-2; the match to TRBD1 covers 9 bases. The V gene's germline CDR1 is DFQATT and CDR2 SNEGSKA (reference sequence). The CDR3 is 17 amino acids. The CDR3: CSARDESRTGAGGELCF. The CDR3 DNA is TGCAGTGCTAGAGATGAGTCGCGGACAGGGGCGGGCGGGGAGCTGTGTTTT.

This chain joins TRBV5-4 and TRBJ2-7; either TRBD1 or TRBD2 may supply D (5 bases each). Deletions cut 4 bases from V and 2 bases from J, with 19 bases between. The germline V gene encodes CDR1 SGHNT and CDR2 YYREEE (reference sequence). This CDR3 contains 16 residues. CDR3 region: CASSGPPGPGAYEQYF. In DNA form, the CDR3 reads TGTGCCAGCAGCGGACCCCCGGGACCCGGCGCCTACGAGCAGTACTTC.

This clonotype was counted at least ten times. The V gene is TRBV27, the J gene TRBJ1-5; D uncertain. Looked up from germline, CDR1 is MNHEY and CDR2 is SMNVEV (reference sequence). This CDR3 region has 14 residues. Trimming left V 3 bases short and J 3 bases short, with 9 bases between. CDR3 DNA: TGTGCCAGCAGTTTTTCTCAAATCAATCAGCCCCAGCATTTT. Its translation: CASSFSQINQPQHF.

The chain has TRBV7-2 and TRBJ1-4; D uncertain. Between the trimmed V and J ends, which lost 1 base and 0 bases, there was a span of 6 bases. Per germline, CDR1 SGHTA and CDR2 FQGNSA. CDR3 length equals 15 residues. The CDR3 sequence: CASSLGSATNEKLFF. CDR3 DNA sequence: TGTGCCAGCAGCTTAGGGAGTGCAACTAATGAAAAACTGTTTTTT.

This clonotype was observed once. CDR3 region: CSAGYAGETQYF. The CDR3 DNA reads as TGCAGTGCTGGATACGCGGGAGAGACCCAGTACTTC. The V and J genes are TRBV20-1 and TRBJ2-5; a weak D match, TRBD2 (5 bases). The CDR3 has 12 residues. Between the trimmed V and J ends, which lost 5 bases and 4 bases, there was a span of 11 bases. CDR1 DFQATT and CDR2 SNEGSKA come from the germline V gene (reference sequence).

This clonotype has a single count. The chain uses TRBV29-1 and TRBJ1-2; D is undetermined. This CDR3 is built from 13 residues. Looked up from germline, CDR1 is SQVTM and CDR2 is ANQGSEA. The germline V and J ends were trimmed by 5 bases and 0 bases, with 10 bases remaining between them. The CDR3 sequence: CSVPPGTNYGYTF. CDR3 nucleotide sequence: TGCAGCGTTCCTCCGGGGACTAACTATGGCTACACCTTC.

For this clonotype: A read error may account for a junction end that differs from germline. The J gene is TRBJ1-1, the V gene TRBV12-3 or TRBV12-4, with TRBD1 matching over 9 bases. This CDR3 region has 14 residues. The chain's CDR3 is CAGRTGTGCTEAFF. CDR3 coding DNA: TGTGCCGGCAGGACCGGGACAGGGTGCACTGAAGCTTTCTTT.